This is a list of T cell receptor beta chains from one sample in a study of T cell changes during pregnancy in multiple sclerosis. Profiling relied on immunoSEQ multiplex PCR, and the TCRdb table lists in-frame clones only, not all of them. The sample comprises fewer than 12,000 clones, about 89% of which are singletons, and 4.5% to 6% rests with the top ten. The specimen was CD8+ T cells from peripheral blood mononuclear cells, collected in the first trimester of pregnancy. These receptors were taken from a female donor in good health, enrolled as a control in a pregnancy study. Each CDR3 is given with its conserved first and last residue.

v_call	j_call	cdr3_aa
TRBV27	TRBJ1-5	CASSSDTNQPQHF
TRBV29-1	TRBJ2-4	CSGITGDAYIQYF
TRBV7-2	TRBJ1-2	CASSLGQDFRVVGYTF
TRBV19	TRBJ1-5	CASSMTGGRQPQHF
TRBV30	TRBJ2-1	CAWQGRVRQFF
TRBV19	TRBJ1-6	CASSPMDTSDSPLHF
TRBV6-5	TRBJ1-1	CASRRGQLLNTEAFF
TRBV13	TRBJ2-5	CASSIRLAQSWETQYF
TRBV2	TRBJ2-7	CASGLTESYEQYF
TRBV4-2	TRBJ2-2	CASSQTTSGGAVGELFF
TRBV9	TRBJ2-3	CASSVYEGLAGTTDTQYF
TRBV7-9	TRBJ2-1	CASSLSTGGPVYNEQFF
TRBV27	TRBJ2-2	CASSPDRGGELFF
TRBV6-5	TRBJ2-7	CASSSGGSLEQYF
TRBV30	TRBJ2-6	CAWSGSGTGISGANVLTF
TRBV12-5	TRBJ2-1	CASGGTGDEQFF
TRBV27	TRBJ2-1	CASSLSSGGVYNEQFF
TRBV7-9	TRBJ1-2	CASSSTSNLRVIHGYTF
TRBV7-8	TRBJ2-1	CASSPRTVLKNEQFF
TRBV19	TRBJ1-2	CASSILQGGYTF
TRBV4-2	TRBJ2-1	CASSQDSGSGGGQFF
TRBV6-6	TRBJ1-5	CASREPDRGSSQPQHF
TRBV7-9	TRBJ1-1	CASSLDRGNPNTEAFF
TRBV16	TRBJ2-7	CASSQQGSSYEQYF
TRBV19	TRBJ2-1	CASSRTSGDPEQFF
TRBV7-9	TRBJ2-5	CASSTPAGSRETQYF
TRBV7-9	TRBJ2-3	CASRPGLAGGTDTQYF
TRBV2	TRBJ2-5	CASRSSSQETQYF
TRBV4-1	TRBJ2-7	CASSQAGEGMGEQYF
TRBV18	TRBJ2-7	CASSPPGQGRYEQYF
TRBV6-4	TRBJ2-1	CASSESGTDSSNEQFF
TRBV7-9	TRBJ2-5	CASSPGDDQETQYF
TRBV21-1	TRBJ1-1	CASSKKKLGQNTEAFF